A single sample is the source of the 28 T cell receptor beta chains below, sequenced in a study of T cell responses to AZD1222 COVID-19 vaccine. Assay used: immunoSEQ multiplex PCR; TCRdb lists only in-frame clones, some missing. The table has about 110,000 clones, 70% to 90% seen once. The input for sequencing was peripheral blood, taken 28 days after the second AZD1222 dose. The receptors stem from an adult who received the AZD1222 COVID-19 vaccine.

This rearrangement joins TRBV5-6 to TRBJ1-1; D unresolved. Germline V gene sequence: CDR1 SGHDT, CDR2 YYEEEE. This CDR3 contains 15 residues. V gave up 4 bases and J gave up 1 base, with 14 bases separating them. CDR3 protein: CASSRPTVANTEAFF. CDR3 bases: TGTGCCAGCAGCCGACCAACAGTAGCGAACACTGAAGCTTTCTTT.

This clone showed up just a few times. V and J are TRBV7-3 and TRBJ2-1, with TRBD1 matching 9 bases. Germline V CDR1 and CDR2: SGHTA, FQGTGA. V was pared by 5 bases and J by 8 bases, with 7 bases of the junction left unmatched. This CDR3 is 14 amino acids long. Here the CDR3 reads CASSPGQGFDEQFF. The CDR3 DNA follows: TGTGCCAGCAGCCCGGGACAGGGATTCGATGAGCAGTTCTTC.

The CDR3 loop is CASSLIRGAGNTIYF. CDR3 bases: TGTGCCAGCAGCTTAATCAGGGGGGCTGGAAACACCATATATTTT. J is TRBJ1-3 and V is TRBV7-2, with TRBD1 identical over 7 bases. CDR3 length: 15 amino acids. V lost 2 bases and J lost 2; bases outside the gene matches: 3. The germline V gene encodes CDR1 SGHTA and CDR2 FQGNSA.

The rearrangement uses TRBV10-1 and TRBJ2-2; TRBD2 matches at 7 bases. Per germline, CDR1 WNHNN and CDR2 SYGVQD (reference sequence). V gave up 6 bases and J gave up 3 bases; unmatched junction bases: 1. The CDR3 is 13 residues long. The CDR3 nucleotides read TGCGCCAGCAGCCGGGGGGACACCGGGGAGCTGTTTTTT. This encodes CASSRGDTGELFF.

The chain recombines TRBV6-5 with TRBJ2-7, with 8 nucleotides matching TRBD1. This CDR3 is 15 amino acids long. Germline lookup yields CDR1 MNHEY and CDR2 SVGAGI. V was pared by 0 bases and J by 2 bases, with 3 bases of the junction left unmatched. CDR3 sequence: CASSYSRRGPYEQYF. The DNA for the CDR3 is TGTGCCAGCAGTTACTCTCGCAGGGGGCCCTACGAGCAGTACTTC.

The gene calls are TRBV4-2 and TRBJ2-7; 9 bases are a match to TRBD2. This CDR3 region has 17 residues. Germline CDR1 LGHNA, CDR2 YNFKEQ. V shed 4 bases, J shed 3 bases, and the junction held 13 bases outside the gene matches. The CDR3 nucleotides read TGTGCCAGCAGCCCAGGGGCGCTAGCGGGATCTGACTACGAGCAGTACTTC. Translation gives CASSPGALAGSDYEQYF.

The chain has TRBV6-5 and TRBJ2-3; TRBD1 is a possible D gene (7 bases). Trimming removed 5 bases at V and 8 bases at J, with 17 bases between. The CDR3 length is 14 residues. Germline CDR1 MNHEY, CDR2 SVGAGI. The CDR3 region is CASSPRGVDGTQYF. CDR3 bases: TGTGCCAGCAGTCCCAGGGGGGTTGATGGTACGCAGTATTTT.

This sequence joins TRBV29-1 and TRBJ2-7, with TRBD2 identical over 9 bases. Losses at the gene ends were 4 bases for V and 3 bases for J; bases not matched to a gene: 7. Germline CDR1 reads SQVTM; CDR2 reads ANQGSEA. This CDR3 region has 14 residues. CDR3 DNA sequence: TGCAGCGTTGTTAGGCGGGAGGGCCGCTACGAGCAGTACTTC. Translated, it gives CSVVRREGRYEQYF.

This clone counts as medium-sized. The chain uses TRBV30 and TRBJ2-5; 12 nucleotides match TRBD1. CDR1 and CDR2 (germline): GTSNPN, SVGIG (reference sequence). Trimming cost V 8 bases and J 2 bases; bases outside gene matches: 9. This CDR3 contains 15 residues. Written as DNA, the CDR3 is TGTGCCGTGCTCGAGGGACAGGGGGCACAAGAGACCCAGTACTTC. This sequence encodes CAVLEGQGAQETQYF.

The CDR3: CATSLVSGTARNTIYF. The CDR3 bases are TGTGCCACCTCGTTAGTTTCGGGGACAGCCCGAAACACCATATATTTT. The chain couples TRBV9 to TRBJ1-3; 7 bases match TRBD1. Germline CDR1 SGDLS, CDR2 YYNGEE. V was clipped by 9 bases and J by 5 bases; unmatched bases: 17. The CDR3 is 16 amino acids.

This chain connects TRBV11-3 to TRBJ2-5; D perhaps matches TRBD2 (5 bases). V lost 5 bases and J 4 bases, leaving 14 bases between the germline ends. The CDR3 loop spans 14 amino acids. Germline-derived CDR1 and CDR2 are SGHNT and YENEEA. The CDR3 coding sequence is TGTGCCAGCAGCCCCGGAGGTGGCTCAGAGACCCAGTACTTC. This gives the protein CASSPGGGSETQYF.

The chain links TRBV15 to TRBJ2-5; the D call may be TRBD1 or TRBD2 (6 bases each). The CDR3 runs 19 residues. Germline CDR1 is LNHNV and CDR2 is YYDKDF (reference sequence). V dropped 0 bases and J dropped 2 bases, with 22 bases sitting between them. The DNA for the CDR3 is TGTGCCACCAGCAGAGAGAGTGGGCTTCGGGGGCGCACACAAGAGACCCAGTACTTC. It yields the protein CATSRESGLRGRTQETQYF.

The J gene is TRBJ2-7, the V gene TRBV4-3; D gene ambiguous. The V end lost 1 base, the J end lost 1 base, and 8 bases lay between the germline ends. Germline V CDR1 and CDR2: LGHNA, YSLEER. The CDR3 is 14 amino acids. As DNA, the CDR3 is TGCGCCAGCAGCCAAGCTCCGCATTCCTACGAGCAGTACTTC. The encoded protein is CASSQAPHSYEQYF.

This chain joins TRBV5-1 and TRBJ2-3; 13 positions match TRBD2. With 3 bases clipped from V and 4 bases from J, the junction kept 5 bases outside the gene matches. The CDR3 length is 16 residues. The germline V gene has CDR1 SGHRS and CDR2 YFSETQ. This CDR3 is CASSSGLAGAADTQYF. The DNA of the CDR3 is TGCGCCAGCAGCTCCGGACTAGCGGGAGCGGCAGATACGCAGTATTTT.

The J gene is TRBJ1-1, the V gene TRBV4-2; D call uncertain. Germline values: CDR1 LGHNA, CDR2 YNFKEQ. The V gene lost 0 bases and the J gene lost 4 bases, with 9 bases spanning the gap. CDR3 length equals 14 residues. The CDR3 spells CASSQDGVGTEAFF. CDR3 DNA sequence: TGTGCCAGCAGCCAAGATGGGGTAGGCACTGAAGCTTTCTTT.

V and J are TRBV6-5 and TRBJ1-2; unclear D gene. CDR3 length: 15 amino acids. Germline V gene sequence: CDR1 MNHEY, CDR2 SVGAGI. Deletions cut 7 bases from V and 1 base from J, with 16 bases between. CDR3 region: CASILGVSDNYGYTF. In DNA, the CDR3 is TGTGCCAGCATCCTCGGAGTCTCGGATAACTATGGCTACACCTTC.

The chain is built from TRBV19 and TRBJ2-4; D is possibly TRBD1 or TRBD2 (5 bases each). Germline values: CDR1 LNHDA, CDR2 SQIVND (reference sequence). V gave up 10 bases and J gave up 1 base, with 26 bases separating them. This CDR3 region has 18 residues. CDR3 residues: CANRRGLGSNLAKNIQYF. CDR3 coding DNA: TGTGCCAATAGACGGGGCCTAGGCTCCAACTTGGCCAAAAACATTCAGTACTTC.

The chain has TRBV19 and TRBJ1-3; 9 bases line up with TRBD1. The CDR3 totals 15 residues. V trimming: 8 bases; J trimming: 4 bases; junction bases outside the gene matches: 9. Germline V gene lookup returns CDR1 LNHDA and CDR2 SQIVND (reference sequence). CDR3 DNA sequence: TGTGCCAGTCGACGCGACAGGGGGTCAGGAAACACCATATATTTT. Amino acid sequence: CASRRDRGSGNTIYF.

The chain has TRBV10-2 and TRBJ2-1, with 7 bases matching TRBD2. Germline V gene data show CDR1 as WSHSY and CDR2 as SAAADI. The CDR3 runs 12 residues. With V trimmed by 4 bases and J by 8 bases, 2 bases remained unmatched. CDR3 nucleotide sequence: TGCGCCAGCAGTGTGACTAGCTATGAGCAGTTCTTC. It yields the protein CASSVTSYEQFF.

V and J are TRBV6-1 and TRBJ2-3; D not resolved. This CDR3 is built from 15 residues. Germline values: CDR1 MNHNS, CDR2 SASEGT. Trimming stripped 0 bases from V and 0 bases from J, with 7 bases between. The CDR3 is CASSEALVSTDTQYF. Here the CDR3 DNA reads TGTGCCAGCAGTGAAGCGCTAGTAAGCACAGATACGCAGTATTTT.

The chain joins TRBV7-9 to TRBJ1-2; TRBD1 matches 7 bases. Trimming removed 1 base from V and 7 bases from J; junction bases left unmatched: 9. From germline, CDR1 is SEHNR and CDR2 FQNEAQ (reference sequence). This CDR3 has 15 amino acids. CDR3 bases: TGTGCCAGCAGCTTAGAGGCAGGGGGTTTACTTGGCTACACCTTC. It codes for CASSLEAGGLLGYTF.

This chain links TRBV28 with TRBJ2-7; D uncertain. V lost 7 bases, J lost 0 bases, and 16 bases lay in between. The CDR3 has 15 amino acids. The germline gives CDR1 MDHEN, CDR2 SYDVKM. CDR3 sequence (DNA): TGTGCCAGCAACCCCTGGAGCGAGAGCTCCTACGAGCAGTACTTC. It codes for CASNPWSESSYEQYF.

The CDR3 loop reads CASSDPTSGKETQYF. In DNA, the CDR3 is TGCGCCAGCAGTGACCCGACTAGCGGGAAAGAGACCCAGTACTTC. The chain is built from TRBV10-2 and TRBJ2-5, with 11 positions matching TRBD2. J lost 3 bases, V lost 3 bases, and 3 bases had no gene match. The length of the CDR3 is 15 residues. CDR1 WSHSY and CDR2 SAAADI come from the germline V gene.

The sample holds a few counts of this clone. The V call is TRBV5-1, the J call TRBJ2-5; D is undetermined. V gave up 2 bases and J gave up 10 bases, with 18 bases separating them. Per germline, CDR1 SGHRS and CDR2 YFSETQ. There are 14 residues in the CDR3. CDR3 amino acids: CASSLNSRRGGQYF. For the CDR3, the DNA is TGCGCCAGCAGCTTAAATAGCCGTCGAGGCGGCCAGTACTTC. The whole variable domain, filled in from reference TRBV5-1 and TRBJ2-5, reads KAGVTQTPRYLIKTRGQQVTLSCSPISGHRSVSWYQQTPGQGLQFLFEYFSETQRNKGNFPGRFSGRQFSNSRSEMNVSTLELGDSALYLCASSLNSRRGGQYFGPGTRLLVL.

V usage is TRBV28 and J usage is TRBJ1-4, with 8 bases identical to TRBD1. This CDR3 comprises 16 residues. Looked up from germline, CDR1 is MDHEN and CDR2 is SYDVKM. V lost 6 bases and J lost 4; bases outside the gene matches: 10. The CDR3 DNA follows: TGTGCCAGCAGGAGAACGTACAGGGGGGGTAATGAAAAACTGTTTTTT. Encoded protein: CASRRTYRGGNEKLFF.

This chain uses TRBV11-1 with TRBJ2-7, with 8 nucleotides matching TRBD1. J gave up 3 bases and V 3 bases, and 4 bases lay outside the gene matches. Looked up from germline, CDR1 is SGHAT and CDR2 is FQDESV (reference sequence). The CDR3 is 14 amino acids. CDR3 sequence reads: CASSFDRGNYEQYF. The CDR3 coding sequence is TGTGCCAGCAGCTTTGACAGGGGAAACTACGAGCAGTACTTC. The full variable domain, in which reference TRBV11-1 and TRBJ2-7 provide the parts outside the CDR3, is EAEVAQSPRYKITEKSQAVAFWCDPISGHATLYWYRQILGQGPELLVQFQDESVVDDSQLPKDRFSAERLKGVDSTLKIQPAELGDSAMYLCASSFDRGNYEQYFGPGTRLTVT.

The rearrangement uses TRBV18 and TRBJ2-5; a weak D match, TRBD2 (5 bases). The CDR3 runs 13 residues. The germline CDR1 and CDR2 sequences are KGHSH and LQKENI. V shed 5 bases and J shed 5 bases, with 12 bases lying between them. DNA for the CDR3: TGTGCCAGCTCATTAGGCGGGTTGGAGACCCAGTACTTC. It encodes CASSLGGLETQYF.

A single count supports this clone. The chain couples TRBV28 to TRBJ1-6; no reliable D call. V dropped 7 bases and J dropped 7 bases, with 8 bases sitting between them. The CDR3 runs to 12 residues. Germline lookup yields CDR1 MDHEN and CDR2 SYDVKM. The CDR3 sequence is CASTLLNSPLHF. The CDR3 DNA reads TGTGCCAGCACATTATTAAATTCACCCCTCCACTTT.